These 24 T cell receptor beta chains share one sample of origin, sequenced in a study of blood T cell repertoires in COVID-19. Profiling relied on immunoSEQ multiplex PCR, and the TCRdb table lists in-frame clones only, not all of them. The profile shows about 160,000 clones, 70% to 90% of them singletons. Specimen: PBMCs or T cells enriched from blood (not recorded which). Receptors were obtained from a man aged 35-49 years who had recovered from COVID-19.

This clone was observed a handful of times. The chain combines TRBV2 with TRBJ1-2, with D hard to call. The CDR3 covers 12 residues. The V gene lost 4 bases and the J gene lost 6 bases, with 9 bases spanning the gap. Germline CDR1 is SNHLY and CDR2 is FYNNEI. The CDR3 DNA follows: TGTGCCAGCAGTGTTAACGAGGATGGCTACACCTTC. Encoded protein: CASSVNEDGYTF.

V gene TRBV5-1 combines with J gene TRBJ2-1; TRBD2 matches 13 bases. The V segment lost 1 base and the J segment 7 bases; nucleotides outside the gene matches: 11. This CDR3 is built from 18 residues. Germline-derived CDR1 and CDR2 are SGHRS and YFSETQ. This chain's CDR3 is CASSLLPTTSGGANEQFF. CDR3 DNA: TGCGCCAGCAGCTTGCTCCCCACTACTAGCGGGGGGGCGAATGAGCAGTTCTTC.

CDR3 in DNA: TGTGCCAGCAGCCCCTCTAGCGAGTGGACAGATACGCAGTATTTT. Its protein product is CASSPSSEWTDTQYF. The chain couples TRBV5-4 to TRBJ2-3; the D gene is possibly TRBD2 (6 bases). Trimming left V 4 bases short and J 3 bases short, with 15 bases between. CDR1 SGHNT and CDR2 YYREEE come from the germline V gene (reference sequence). The CDR3 runs 15 residues.

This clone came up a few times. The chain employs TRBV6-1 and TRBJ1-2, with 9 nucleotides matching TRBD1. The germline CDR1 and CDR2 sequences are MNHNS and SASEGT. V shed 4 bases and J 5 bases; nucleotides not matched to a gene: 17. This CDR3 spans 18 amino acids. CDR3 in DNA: TGTGCCAGCAGTGCCATAAACCCACGGGACAGGGTCCCATATGGCTACACCTTC. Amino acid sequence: CASSAINPRDRVPYGYTF.

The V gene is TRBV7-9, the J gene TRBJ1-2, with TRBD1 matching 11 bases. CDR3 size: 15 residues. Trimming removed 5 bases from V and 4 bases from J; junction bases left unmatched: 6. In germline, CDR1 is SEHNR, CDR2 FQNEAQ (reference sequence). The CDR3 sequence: CASSEGQGVGYGYTF. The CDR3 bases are TGTGCCAGCAGCGAGGGACAGGGGGTCGGCTATGGCTACACCTTC.

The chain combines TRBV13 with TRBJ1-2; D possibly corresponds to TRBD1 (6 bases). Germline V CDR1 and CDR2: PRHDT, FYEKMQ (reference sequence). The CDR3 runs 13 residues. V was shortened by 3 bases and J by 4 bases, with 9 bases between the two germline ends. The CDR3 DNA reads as TGTGCCAGCAGCTTGGACAGTGTCTATGGCTACACCTTC. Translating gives CASSLDSVYGYTF.

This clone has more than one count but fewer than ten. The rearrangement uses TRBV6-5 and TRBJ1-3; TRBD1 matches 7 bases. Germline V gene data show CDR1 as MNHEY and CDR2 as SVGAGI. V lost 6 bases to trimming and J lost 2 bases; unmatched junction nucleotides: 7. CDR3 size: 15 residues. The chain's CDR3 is CASSRMTGTGNTIYF. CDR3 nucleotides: TGTGCCAGCAGCCGGATGACAGGGACTGGAAACACCATATATTTT.

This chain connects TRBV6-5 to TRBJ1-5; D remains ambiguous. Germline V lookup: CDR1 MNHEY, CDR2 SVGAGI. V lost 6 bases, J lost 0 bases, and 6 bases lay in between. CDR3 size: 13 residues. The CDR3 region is CASRGDSNQPQHF. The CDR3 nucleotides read TGTGCCAGCAGAGGAGATAGCAATCAGCCCCAGCATTTT.

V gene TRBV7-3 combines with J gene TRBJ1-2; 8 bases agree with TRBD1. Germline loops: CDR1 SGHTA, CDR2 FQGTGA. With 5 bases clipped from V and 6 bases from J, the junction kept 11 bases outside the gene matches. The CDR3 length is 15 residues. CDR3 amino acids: CASSDTGGVPDGYTF. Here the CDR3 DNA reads TGTGCCAGCAGCGATACAGGGGGGGTGCCGGATGGCTACACCTTC. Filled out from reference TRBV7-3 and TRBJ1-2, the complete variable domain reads GAGVSQTPSNKVTEKGKYVELRCDPISGHTALYWYRQSLGQGPEFLIYFQGTGAADDSGLPNDRFFAVRPEGSVSTLKIQRTERGDSAVYLCASSDTGGVPDGYTFGSGTRLTVV.

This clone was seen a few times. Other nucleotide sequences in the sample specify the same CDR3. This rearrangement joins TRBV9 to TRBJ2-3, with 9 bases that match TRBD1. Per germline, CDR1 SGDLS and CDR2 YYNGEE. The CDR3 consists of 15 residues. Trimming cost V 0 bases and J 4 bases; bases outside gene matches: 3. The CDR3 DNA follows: TGTGCCAGCAGCGTAGGGGGACAGGGCGCAGATACGCAGTATTTT. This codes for CASSVGGQGADTQYF.

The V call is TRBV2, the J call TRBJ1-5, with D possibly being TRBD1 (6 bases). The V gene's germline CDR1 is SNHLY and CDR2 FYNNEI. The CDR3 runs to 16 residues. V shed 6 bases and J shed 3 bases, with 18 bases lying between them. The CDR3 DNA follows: TGTGCCAGCAGCGTGGGACATAACGAACCCAATCAGCCCCAGCATTTT. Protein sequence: CASSVGHNEPNQPQHF.

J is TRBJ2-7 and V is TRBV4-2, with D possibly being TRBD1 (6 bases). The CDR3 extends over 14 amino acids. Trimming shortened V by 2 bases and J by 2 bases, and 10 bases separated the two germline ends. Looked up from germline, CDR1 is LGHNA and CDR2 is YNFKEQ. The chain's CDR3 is CASSQPGTPYEQYF. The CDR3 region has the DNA TGTGCCAGCAGCCAACCCGGGACACCCTACGAGCAGTACTTC.

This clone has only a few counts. CDR3 residues: CASQDRGSQETQYF. CDR3 DNA sequence: TGTGCCAGCCAGGACAGGGGGAGCCAAGAGACCCAGTACTTC. This chain connects TRBV19 to TRBJ2-5; 10 bases match TRBD1. With 9 bases clipped from V and 1 base from J, the junction kept 5 bases outside the gene matches. The CDR3 spans 14 residues. In germline, CDR1 is LNHDA, CDR2 SQIVND (reference sequence).

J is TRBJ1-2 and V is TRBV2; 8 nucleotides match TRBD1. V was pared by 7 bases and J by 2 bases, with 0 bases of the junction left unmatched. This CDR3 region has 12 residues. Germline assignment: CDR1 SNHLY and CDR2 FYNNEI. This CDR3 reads CASNRGNYGYTF. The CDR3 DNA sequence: TGTGCCAGCAACAGGGGGAACTATGGCTACACCTTC.

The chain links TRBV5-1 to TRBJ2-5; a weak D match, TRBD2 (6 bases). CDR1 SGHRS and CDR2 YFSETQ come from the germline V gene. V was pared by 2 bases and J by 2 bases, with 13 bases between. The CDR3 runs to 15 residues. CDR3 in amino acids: CASSFTGTLQETQYF. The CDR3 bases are TGCGCCAGCAGCTTTACCGGGACTCTACAAGAGACCCAGTACTTC.

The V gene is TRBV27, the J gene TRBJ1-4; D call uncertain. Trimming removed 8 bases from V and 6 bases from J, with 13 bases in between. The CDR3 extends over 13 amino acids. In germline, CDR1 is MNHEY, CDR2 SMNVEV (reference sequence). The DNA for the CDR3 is TGTGCCAGCGGGAGGCAGGTTCATGAAAAACTGTTTTTT. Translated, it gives CASGRQVHEKLFF.

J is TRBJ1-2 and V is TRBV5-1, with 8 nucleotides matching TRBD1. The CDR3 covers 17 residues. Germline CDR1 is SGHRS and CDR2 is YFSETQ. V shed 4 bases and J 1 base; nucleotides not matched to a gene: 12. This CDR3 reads CASSPDPKTGDNYGYTF. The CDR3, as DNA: TGCGCCAGCAGCCCCGACCCCAAGACAGGGGATAACTATGGCTACACCTTC.

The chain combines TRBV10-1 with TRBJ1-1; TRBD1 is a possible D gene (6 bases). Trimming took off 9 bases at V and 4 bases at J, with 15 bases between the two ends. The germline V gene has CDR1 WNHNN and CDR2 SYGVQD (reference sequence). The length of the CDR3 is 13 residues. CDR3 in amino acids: CASISGDGTEAFF. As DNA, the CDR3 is TGCGCCAGTATATCAGGGGATGGCACTGAAGCTTTCTTT.

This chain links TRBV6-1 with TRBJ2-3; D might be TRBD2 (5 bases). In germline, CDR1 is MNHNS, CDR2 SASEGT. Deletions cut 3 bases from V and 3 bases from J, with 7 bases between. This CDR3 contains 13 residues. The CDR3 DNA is TGTGCCAGCAGTGACCCGGGGACAGATACGCAGTATTTT. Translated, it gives CASSDPGTDTQYF.

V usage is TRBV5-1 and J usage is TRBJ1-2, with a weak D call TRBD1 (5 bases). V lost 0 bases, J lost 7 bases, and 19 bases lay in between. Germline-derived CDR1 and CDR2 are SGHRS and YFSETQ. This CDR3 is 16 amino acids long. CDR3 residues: CASSLDAGRGTLGYTF. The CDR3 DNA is TGCGCCAGCAGCTTGGATGCGGGTCGGGGGACTCTTGGCTACACCTTC.

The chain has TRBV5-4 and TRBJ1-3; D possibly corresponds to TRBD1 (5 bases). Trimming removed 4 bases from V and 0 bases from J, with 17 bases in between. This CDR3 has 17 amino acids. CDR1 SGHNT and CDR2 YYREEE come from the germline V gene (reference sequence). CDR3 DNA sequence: TGTGCCAGCAGCCCAAGGGGCCCGGGGGGCTCTGGAAACACCATATATTTT. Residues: CASSPRGPGGSGNTIYF.

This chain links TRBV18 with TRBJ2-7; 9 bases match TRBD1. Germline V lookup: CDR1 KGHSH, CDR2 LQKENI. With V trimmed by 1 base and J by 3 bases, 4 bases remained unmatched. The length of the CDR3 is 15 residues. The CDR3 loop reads CASSPLDRGIYEQYF. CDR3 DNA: TGTGCCAGCTCACCACTGGACAGGGGAATCTACGAGCAGTACTTC.

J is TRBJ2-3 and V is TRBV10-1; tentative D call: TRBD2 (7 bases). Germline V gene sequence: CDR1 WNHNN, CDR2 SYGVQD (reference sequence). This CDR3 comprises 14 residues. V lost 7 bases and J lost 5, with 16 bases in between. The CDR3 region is CASTRGAPGDTQYF. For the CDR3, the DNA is TGCGCCAGCACCCGGGGGGCGCCCGGAGATACGCAGTATTTT.

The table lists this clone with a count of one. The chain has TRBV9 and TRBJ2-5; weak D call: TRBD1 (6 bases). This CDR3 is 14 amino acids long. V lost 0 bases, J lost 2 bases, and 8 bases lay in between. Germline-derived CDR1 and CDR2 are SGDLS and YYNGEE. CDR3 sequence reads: CASSVADRQETQYF. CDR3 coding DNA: TGTGCCAGCAGCGTAGCTGACAGGCAAGAGACCCAGTACTTC.